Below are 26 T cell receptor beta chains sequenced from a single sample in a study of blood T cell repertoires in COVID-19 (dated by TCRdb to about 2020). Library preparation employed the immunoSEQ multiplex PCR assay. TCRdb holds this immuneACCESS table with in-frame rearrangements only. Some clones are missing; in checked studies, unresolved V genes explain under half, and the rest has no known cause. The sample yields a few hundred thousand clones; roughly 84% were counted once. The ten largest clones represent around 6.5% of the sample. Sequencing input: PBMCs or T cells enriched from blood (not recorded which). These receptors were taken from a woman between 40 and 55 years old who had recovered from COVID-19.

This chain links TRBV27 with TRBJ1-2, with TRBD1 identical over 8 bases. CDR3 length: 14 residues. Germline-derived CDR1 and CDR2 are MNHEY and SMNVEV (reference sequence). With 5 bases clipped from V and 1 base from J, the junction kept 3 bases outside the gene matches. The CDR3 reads CASSLRGLNYGYTF. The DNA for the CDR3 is TGTGCCAGCAGTCTCAGGGGGCTTAACTATGGCTACACCTTC.

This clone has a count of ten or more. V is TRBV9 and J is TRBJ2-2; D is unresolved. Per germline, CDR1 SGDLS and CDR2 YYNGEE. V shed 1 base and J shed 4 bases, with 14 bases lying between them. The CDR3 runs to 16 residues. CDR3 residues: CASSVTHSGFTGELFF. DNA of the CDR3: TGTGCCAGCAGCGTAACCCACTCAGGCTTCACCGGGGAGCTGTTTTTT.

The CDR3 nucleotides are TGCAGCGTTGCGGTTCGGGGGACCACCGGGGAGCTGTTTTTT. It specifies CSVAVRGTTGELFF. V is TRBV29-1 and J is TRBJ2-2; TRBD2 is a possible D gene (6 bases). CDR3 length equals 14 residues. V was cut by 4 bases and J by 4 bases, with 13 bases left in between. Germline V gene data show CDR1 as SQVTM and CDR2 as ANQGSEA.

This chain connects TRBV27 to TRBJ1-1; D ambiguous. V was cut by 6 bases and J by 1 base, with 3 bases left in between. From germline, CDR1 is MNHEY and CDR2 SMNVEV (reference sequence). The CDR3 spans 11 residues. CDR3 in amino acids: CASRQNTEAFF. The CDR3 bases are TGTGCCAGCAGACAGAACACTGAAGCTTTCTTT.

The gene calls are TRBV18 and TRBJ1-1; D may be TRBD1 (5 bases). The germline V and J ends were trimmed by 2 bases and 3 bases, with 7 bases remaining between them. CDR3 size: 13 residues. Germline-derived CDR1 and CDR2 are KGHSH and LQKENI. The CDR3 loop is CASSPSQDTEAFF. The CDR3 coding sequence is TGTGCCAGCTCACCATCACAGGACACTGAAGCTTTCTTT. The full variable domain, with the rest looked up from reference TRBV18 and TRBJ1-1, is NAGVMQNPRHLVRRRGQEARLRCSPMKGHSHVYWYRQLPEEGLKFMVYLQKENIIDESGMPKERFSAEFPKEGPSILRIQQVVRGDSAAYFCASSPSQDTEAFFGQGTRLTVV.

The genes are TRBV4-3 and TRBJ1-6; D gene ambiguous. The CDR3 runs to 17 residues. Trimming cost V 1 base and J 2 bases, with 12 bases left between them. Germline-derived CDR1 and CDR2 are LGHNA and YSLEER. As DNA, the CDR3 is TGCGCCAGCAGCCAAGGCAGTGCGGCGGCCTATAATTCACCCCTCCACTTT. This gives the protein CASSQGSAAAYNSPLHF.

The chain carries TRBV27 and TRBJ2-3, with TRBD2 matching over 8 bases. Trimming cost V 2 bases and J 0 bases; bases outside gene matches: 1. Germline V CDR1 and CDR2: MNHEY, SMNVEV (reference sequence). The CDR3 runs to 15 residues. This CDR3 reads CASSLSGGSTDTQYF. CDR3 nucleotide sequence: TGTGCCAGCAGTTTAAGCGGGGGTAGCACAGATACGCAGTATTTT.

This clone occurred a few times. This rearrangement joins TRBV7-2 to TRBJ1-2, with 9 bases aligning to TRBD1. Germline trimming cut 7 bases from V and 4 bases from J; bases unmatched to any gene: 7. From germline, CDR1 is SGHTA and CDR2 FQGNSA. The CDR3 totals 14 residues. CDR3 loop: CASTLGTGSYGYTF. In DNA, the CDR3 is TGTGCCAGCACCCTGGGGACAGGGAGCTATGGCTACACCTTC.

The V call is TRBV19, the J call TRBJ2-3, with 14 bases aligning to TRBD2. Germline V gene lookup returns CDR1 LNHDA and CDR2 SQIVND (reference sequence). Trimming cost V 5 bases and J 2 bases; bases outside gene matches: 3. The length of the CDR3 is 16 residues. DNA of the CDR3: TGTGCCAGTAGTTCGGGACTAGCGGGGGCCACAGATACGCAGTATTTT. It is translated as CASSSGLAGATDTQYF. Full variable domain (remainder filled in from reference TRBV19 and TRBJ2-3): DGGITQSPKYLFRKEGQNVTLSCEQNLNHDAMYWYRQDPGQGLRLIYYSQIVNDFQKGDIAEGYSVSREKKESFPLTVTSAQKNPTAFYLCASSSGLAGATDTQYFGPGTRLTVL.

The CDR3 DNA reads as TGTGCCAGCAGCTTAGGTATCGGGATCGGGTCCAAAAACATTCAGTACTTC. As protein: CASSLGIGIGSKNIQYF. The chain is built from TRBV11-3 and TRBJ2-4, with a weak D call TRBD2 (5 bases). V gave up 1 base and J gave up 2 bases, with 15 bases separating them. Germline loops: CDR1 SGHNT, CDR2 YENEEA. The CDR3 runs 17 residues.

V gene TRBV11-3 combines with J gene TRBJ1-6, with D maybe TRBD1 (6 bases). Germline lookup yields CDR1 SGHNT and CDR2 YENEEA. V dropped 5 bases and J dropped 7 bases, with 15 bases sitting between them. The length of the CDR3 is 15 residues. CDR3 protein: CASSPGGAGNSPLHF. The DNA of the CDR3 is TGTGCCAGCAGCCCGGGGGGGGCCGGCAATTCACCCCTCCACTTT. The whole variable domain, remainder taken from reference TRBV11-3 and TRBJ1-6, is EAGVVQSPRYKIIEKKQPVAFWCNPISGHNTLYWYLQNLGQGPELLIRYENEEAVDDSQLPKDRFSAERLKGVDSTLKIQPAELGDSAVYLCASSPGGAGNSPLHFGNGTRLTVT.

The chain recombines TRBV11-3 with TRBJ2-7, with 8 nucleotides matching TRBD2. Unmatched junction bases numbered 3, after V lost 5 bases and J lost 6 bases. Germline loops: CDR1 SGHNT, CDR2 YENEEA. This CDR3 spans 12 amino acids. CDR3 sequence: CASSGLAGEQYV. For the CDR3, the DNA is TGTGCCAGCAGCGGACTAGCCGGCGAGCAGTACGTC.

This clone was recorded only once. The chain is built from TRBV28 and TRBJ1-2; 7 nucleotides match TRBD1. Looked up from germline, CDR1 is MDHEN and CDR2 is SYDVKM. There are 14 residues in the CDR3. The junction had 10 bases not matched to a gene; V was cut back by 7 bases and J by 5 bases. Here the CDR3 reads CASTIPGRGYGYTF. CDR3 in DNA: TGTGCCAGCACTATTCCGGGCAGGGGGTATGGCTACACCTTC.

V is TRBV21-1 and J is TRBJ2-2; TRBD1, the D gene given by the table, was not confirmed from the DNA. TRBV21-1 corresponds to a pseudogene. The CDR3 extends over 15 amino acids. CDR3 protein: CASSPWDRHTGELFF. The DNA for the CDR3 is TGTGCCAGCAGTCCCTGGGACAGACACACCGGGGAGCTGTTTTTT.

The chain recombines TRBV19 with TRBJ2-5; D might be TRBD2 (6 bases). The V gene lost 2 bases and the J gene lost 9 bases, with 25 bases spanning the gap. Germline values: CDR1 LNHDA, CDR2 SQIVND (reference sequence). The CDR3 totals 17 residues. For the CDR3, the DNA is TGTGCCAGTAGTATATCCCGCCCCGGGACTGCGGGTATTTCCCAGTACTTC. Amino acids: CASSISRPGTAGISQYF. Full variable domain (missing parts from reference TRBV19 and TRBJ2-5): DGGITQSPKYLFRKEGQNVTLSCEQNLNHDAMYWYRQDPGQGLRLIYYSQIVNDFQKGDIAEGYSVSREKKESFPLTVTSAQKNPTAFYLCASSISRPGTAGISQYFGPGTRLLVL.

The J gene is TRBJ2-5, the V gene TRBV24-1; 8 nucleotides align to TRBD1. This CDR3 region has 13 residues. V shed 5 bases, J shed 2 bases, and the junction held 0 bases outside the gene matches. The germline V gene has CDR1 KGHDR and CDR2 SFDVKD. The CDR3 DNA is TGTGCCACCAGTGGGGACAGGCAAGAGACCCAGTACTTC. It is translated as CATSGDRQETQYF.

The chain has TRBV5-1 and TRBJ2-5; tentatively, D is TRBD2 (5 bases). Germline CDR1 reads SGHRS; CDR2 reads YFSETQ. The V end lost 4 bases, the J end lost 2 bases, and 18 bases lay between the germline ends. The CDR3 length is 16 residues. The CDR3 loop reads CASSLGWVSGQETQYF. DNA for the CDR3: TGCGCCAGCAGCCTGGGATGGGTTTCGGGGCAAGAGACCCAGTACTTC.

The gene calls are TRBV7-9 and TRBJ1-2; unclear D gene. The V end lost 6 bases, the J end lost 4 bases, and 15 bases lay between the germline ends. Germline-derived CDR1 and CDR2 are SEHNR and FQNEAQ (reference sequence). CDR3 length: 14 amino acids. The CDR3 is CASSPSGITYGYTF. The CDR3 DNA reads TGTGCCAGCAGTCCCTCGGGAATTACCTATGGCTACACCTTC.

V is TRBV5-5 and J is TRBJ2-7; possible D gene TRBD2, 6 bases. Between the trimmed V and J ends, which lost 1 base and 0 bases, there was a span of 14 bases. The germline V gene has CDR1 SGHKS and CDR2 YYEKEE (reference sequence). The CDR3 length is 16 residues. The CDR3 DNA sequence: TGTGCCAGCAGCTTGTTTGGGGGGTCCAGCTCCTACGAGCAGTACTTC. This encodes CASSLFGGSSSYEQYF. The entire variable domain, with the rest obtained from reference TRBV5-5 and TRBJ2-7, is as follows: DAGVTQSPTHLIKTRGQQVTLRCSPISGHKSVSWYQQVLGQGPQFIFQYYEKEERGRGNFPDRFSARQFPNYSSELNVNALLLGDSALYLCASSLFGGSSSYEQYFGPGTRLTVT.

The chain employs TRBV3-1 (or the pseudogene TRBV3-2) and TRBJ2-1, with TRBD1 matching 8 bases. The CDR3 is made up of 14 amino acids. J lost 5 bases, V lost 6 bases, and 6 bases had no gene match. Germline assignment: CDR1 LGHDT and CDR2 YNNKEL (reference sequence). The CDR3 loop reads CASRSDRGDNEQFF. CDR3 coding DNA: TGTGCCAGCAGATCTGACAGGGGCGACAATGAGCAGTTCTTC.

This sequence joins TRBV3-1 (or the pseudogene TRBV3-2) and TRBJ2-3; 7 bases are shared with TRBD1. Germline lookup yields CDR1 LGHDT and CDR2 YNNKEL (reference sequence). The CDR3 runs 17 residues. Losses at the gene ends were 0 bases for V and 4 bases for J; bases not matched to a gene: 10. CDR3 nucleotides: TGTGCCAGCAGCCAAGACTTCGAGACAGGGATTTCAGATACGCAGTATTTT. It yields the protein CASSQDFETGISDTQYF.

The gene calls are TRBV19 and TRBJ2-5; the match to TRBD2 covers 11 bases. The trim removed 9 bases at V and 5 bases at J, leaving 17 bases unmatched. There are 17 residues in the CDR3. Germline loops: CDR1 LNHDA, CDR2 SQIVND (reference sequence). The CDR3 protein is CASRTLSGRAEDETQYF. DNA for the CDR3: TGTGCCAGCAGGACCCTTAGCGGGAGGGCCGAAGACGAGACCCAGTACTTC.

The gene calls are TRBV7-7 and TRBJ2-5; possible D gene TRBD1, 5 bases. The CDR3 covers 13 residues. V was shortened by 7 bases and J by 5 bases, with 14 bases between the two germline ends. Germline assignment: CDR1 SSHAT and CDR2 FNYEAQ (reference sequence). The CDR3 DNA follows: TGTGCCAGCACAGGGAACATGGGCGAGACCCAGTACTTC. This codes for CASTGNMGETQYF.

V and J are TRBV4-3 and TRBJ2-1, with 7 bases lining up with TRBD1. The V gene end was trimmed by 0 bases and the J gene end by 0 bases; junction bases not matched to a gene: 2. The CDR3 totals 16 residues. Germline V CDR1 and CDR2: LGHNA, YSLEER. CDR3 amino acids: CASSQDGTASYNEQFF. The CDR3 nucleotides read TGCGCCAGCAGCCAAGACGGGACAGCCTCCTACAATGAGCAGTTCTTC.

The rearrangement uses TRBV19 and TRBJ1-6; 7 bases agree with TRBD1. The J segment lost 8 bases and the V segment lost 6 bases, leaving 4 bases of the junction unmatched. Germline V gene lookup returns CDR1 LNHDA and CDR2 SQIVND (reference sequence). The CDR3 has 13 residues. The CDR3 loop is CASSDRVDSPLHF. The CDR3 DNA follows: TGTGCCAGTAGCGACAGGGTTGATTCACCCCTCCACTTT.

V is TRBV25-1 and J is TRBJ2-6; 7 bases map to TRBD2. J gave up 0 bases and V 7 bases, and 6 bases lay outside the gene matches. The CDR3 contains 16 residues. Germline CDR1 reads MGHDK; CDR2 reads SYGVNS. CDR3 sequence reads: CASKTTGGSGANVLTF. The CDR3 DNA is TGTGCCAGCAAAACAACGGGGGGCTCTGGGGCCAACGTCCTGACTTTC.